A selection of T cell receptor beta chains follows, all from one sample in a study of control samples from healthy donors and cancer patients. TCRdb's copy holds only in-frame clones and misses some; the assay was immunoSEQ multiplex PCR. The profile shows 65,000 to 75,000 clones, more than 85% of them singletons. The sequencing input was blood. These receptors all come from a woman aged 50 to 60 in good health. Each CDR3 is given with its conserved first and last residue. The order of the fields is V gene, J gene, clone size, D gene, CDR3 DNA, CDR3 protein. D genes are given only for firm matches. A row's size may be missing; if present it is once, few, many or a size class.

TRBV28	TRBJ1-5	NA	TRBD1	TGTGCCAGCAGCGGAGGACAGGGCAGAAATCAGCCCCAGCATTTT	CASSGGQGRNQPQHF
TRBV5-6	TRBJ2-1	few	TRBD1	TGTGCCAGCAGCCCGGGGGACAGGGTGCAGGTTGAGCAGTTCTTC	CASSPGDRVQVEQFF
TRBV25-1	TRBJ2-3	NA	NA	TGTGCCAGCAGTGAGGGGAGTGGTACAGATACGCAGTATTTT	CASSEGSGTDTQYF
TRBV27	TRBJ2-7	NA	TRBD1	TGTGCCAGCAGGGGCCGGGACAGGGCCTACGAGCAGTACTTC	CASRGRDRAYEQYF
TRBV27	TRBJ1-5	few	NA	TGTGCCAGCGCGCTCACCGGGGGGGTAAATCAGCCCCAGCATTTT	CASALTGGVNQPQHF
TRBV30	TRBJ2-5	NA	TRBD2	TGTGCGGGAGGCGCGGGAGGGCAAGAGACCCAGTACTTC	CAGGAGGQETQYF
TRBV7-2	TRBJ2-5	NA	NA	TGTGCCAGCAGCTCTTCAGGGAAAGAGACCCAGTACTTC	CASSSSGKETQYF
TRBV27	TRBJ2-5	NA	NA	TGTGCCAGCAGGGGCGTCGAAGAGACCCAGTACTTC	CASRGVEETQYF
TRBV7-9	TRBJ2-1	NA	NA	TGTGCCAGCAGCGGACGGACCAGCGACAATGAGCAGTTCTTC	CASSGRTSDNEQFF
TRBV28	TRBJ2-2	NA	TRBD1	TGTGCCAGCAGCCAGGACAGGGAGGACACCGGGGAGCTGTTTTTT	CASSQDREDTGELFF
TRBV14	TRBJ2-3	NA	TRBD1	TGTGCCAGCAGCCAAGTCCCTACAGGGGCAGATACGCAGTATTTT	CASSQVPTGADTQYF
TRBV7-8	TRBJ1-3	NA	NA	TGTGCCAGCAGCCCAGGGCACGGAAACACCATATATTTT	CASSPGHGNTIYF
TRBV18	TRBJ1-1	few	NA	TGTGCCAGCTCACCACCGGAGAACACTGAAGCTTTCTTT	CASSPPENTEAFF
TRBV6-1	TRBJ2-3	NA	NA	TGTGCCAGCAGTGAAACCGATTACACAGATACGCAGTATTTT	CASSETDYTDTQYF
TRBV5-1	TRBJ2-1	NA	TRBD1	TGCGCCAGCAGCTTGGGACAGGGCCCCAATGAGCAGTTCTTC	CASSLGQGPNEQFF
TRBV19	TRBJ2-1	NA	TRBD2	TGTGCCAGTATAAAGACTAGCGGGAGGTATTATGAGCAGTTCTTC	CASIKTSGRYYEQFF
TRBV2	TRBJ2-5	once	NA	TGTGCCAGCAGCTCCCTCGGGGGACAAGAGACCCAGTACTTC	CASSSLGGQETQYF
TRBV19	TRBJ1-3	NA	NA	TGTGCCAGTAGAAGAACCTCTGGAAACACCATATATTTT	CASRRTSGNTIYF
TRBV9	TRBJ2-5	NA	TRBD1	TGTGCCAGCAGCGTAGGGACAGGGGCCTACGGGGAGACCCAGTACTTC	CASSVGTGAYGETQYF
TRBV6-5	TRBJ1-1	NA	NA	TGTGCCAGCAGCCGGTCTGTGACTGAAGCTTTCTTT	CASSRSVTEAFF
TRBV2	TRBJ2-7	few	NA	TGTGCCAGCAAGTTAGGGGCCCTGACGGGTAGCTCCTACTGGAAGTACTTC	CASKLGALTGSSYWKYF
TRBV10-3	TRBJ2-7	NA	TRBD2	TGTGCCATCAGTGGGACTAGCGGTCTTAGCTCCTACGAGCAGTACTTC	CAISGTSGLSSYEQYF
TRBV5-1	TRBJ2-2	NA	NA	TGCGCCAGCAGCAGGCGGGGCGCCGGGTTCGCGAACACCGGGGAGCTGTTTTTT	CASSRRGAGFANTGELFF
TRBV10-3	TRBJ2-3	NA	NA	TGTGCCATCAGTGGGACTTTCCCTAGCACAGATACGCAGTATTTT	CAISGTFPSTDTQYF
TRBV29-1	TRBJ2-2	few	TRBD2	TGCAGCGTTGTTAGACTAGCATCCGGGGAGCTGTTTTTT	CSVVRLASGELFF
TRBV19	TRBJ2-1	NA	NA	TGTGCCAGTAGTTTCCCTTCTAGTGAGCAGTTCTTC	CASSFPSSEQFF
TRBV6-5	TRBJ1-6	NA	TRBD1	TGTGCCAGCAGTTACACAGGGGGTCGTAGTTCACCCCTCCACTTT	CASSYTGGRSSPLHF
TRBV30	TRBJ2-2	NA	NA	TGTGCCTGGAGAGGACAGAGTAACACCGGGGAGCTGTTTTTT	CAWRGQSNTGELFF
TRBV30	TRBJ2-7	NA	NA	TGTGCCTGGAGTGTAAAGGGGTCAACGTCCTACGAGCAGTACTTC	CAWSVKGSTSYEQYF
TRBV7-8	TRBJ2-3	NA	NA	TGTGCCAGCAGGCCTAGCACAGATACGCAGTATTTT	CASRPSTDTQYF
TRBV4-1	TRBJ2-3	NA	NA	NA	CASMIAGGPTSADTQYF
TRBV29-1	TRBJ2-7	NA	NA	TGCAGCGTGACTCGAGGGCCCGAGCAGTACTTC	CSVTRGPEQYF
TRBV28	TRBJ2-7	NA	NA	TGTGCCACTTCGGGGGAGTTAATTTACGAGCAGTACTTC	CATSGELIYEQYF
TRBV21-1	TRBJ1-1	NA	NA	TGTGCCAGCAGCAAAGGCAGGGGATCTTGGACTGAAGCTTTCTTT	CASSKGRGSWTEAFF
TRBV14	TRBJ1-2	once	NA	TGTGCCAGCAGCCAAGGGCTGACAGGATTCGGTGGCTACACCTTC	CASSQGLTGFGGYTF
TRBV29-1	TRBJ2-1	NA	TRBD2	TGCAGCGTAGATGCGGCGACGGAAGACCTCCTAGCGGGAGGCAACGCCTACAATGAGCAGTTCTTC	CSVDAATEDLLAGGNAYNEQFF
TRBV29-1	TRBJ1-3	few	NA	TGCAGCGTTGGGTCGAGCTCTGGAAACACCATATATTTT	CSVGSSSGNTIYF
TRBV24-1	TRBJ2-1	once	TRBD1	TGTGCCACCAGTGATTCCCGACAGGGGGCAAATGAGCAGTTCTTC	CATSDSRQGANEQFF
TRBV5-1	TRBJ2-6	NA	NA	TGCGCCAGCAGCCTCTCTGGGGCCAACGTCCTGACTTTC	CASSLSGANVLTF
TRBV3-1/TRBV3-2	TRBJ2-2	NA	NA	TGTGCCAGCAGCCAAGGGAAAGGGGCGTACGGGGAGCTGTTTTTT	CASSQGKGAYGELFF
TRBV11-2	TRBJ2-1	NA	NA	TGTGCCAGCAGCCATTGGGACTCCCCGGAGCAGTTCTTC	CASSHWDSPEQFF
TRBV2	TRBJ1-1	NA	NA	TGTGCCAGCAGTCTAGGGGGGAACACTGAAGCTTTCTTT	CASSLGGNTEAFF
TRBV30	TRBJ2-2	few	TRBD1	TGTGCCTGGAGTGACCAGGGACAGGGGGACACCGGGGAGCTGTTTTTT	CAWSDQGQGDTGELFF
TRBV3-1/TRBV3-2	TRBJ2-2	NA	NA	TGTGCCAGCAGCCAAGATTTGTACTCCGGGGAGCTGTTTTTT	CASSQDLYSGELFF
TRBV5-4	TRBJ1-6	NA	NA	TGTGCCAGCAGCCGGGTCGAGGGGGATTCACCCCTCCACTTT	CASSRVEGDSPLHF
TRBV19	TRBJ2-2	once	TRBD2	TGTGCCAGTAGAACCCAGCCGGGACTAGCGGGAGTAGCGAACACCGGGGAGCTGTTTTTT	CASRTQPGLAGVANTGELFF
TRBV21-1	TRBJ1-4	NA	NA	TGTGCCGCCCCAGGGGGGCCTAACCAATGGGAAAAACTGTTTTTT	CAAPGGPNQWEKLFF
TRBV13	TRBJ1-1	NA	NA	TGTGCCAGCAGCTTAAGACAGTCGAACACTGAAGCTTTCTTT	CASSLRQSNTEAFF
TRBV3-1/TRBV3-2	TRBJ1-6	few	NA	TGTGCCAGCAGCCATGGGGGATTAGCACCCCTCCACTTT	CASSHGGLAPLHF
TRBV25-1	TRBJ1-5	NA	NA	TGTGCCAGCAGTGAATATAGGGGGGGGCGATCTGGGCCCCAGCATTTT	CASSEYRGGRSGPQHF
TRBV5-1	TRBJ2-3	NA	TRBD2	TGCGCCAGCAGCTTGTTCGGACTAGGGGGCACAGATACGCAGTATTTT	CASSLFGLGGTDTQYF
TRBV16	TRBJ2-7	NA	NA	TGTGCCAGCAGCCAATCAAACCCCTACGAGCAGTACTTC	CASSQSNPYEQYF
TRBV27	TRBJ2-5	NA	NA	TGTGCCAGCATGACCAGTGGGCAAGAGACCCAGTACTTC	CASMTSGQETQYF
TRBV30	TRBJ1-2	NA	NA	TGTGCCTGGAGTTGGCACGGGAACTATGGCTACACCTTC	CAWSWHGNYGYTF
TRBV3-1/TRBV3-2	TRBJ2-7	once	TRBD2	TGTGCCAGCAGGGCGGGAGGGCTCAGCTACGAGCAGTACTTC	CASRAGGLSYEQYF